This TCR beta chain was recorded in a study of human thymus T cells. During surgery, about 0.5-1 mL peripheral blood was drawn from four of eight donors. This CDR3 has 9 residues. The germline CDR1 and CDR2 sequences are SNHLY and FYNNEI. Between the trimmed V and J ends, which lost 6 bases and 7 bases, there was a span of 2 bases. The repertoire was sequenced with immunoSEQ multiplex PCR; TCRdb's copy has only in-frame clones and lacks some. The repertoire holds about 50,000 clones, more than 85% seen once, with approximately 0.15% in the top ten. The chain recombines TRBV2 with TRBJ2-3; D not resolved. Sequencing was carried out using blood. The origin of this receptor is a girl under three years old with a congenital heart defect but otherwise immunologically healthy. This CDR3 reads CASRNTQYF. The CDR3 DNA is TGTGCCAGCAGGAATACGCAGTATTTT.